The 29 T cell receptor beta chains presented below share a single source sample, sequenced in a study of blood T cell repertoires in COVID-19 (dated by TCRdb to between 2020 and 2021). The receptor library was made with the immunoSEQ multiplex PCR assay. Sourced from immuneACCESS, this table was stored by TCRdb with only in-frame sequences that have V and J called. A share of the clones is absent; for the studies checked, an unresolved V gene accounts for under half, and the remainder has no known explanation. The sample table records fewer than 150,000 clones; 75% to 85% of these occur just once. The ten largest clonotypes hold about a fifth of the sample. Sequenced material: peripheral blood. The receptors stem from a man older than 75 with acute or convalescent COVID-19.

The chain couples TRBV12-1 to TRBJ2-6; the tabulated D call, TRBD1, remains unverified against the DNA. TRBV12-1 is assigned pseudogene status. The CDR3 is made up of 16 amino acids. The CDR3 sequence is CASTSQGHSGANVLTF. The CDR3 DNA reads as TGTGCCAGCACCTCACAGGGCCACTCTGGGGCCAACGTCCTGACTTTC.

This chain uses TRBV27 with TRBJ1-2, with TRBD1 identical over 7 bases. V was clipped by 10 bases and J by 5 bases; unmatched bases: 22. The CDR3 extends over 17 amino acids. The germline CDR1 and CDR2 sequences are MNHEY and SMNVEV (reference sequence). CDR3: CANSTTRRDRSLYGYTF. Here the CDR3 DNA reads TGTGCCAACAGCACGACCCGCCGGGACAGAAGTCTATATGGCTACACCTTC.

This clone has more than one count but fewer than ten. The chain is built from TRBV7-8 and TRBJ1-5; 9 bases map to TRBD1. The germline V gene has CDR1 SGHVS and CDR2 FQNEAQ. This CDR3 has 16 residues. V lost 1 base, J lost 8 bases, and 9 bases stayed unmatched. CDR3 amino acids: CASSLVGQGPFEPQHF. For the CDR3, the DNA is TGTGCCAGCAGCTTAGTAGGACAGGGGCCCTTTGAGCCCCAGCATTTT.

The chain recombines TRBV5-1 with TRBJ1-4, with 7 bases aligning to TRBD1. CDR3 length equals 14 residues. CDR1 is SGHRS and CDR2 is YFSETQ in the germline V gene. V was pared by 4 bases and J by 2 bases, with 2 bases of the junction left unmatched. The CDR3 sequence is CASSAGQTNEKLFF. CDR3 in DNA: TGCGCCAGCAGCGCGGGACAGACTAATGAAAAACTGTTTTTT.

This clone was seen a few times. The genes are TRBV7-9 and TRBJ1-1, with a tentative D call TRBD1 (5 bases). Germline V gene sequence: CDR1 SEHNR, CDR2 FQNEAQ (reference sequence). There are 15 residues in the CDR3. Trimming removed 0 bases at V and 8 bases at J, with 16 bases between. The CDR3 nucleotides read TGTGCCAGCAGCTTAGCGGGGGGACCTCTAATAGAAGCTTTCTTT. Translation: CASSLAGGPLIEAFF.

This clone was seen more than once but under ten times. The chain is built from TRBV3-1 (or the pseudogene TRBV3-2) and TRBJ2-1; D is unclear. Germline V gene lookup returns CDR1 LGHDT and CDR2 YNNKEL (reference sequence). Deletions cut 4 bases from V and 9 bases from J, with 10 bases between. There are 12 residues in the CDR3. The CDR3 DNA sequence: TGTGCCAGCAGCCTTGGCGGCCCTGAGCAGTTCTTC. Amino acid sequence: CASSLGGPEQFF.

The chain recombines TRBV3-1 (or the pseudogene TRBV3-2) with TRBJ2-1; TRBD2 matches at 9 bases. The germline V gene has CDR1 LGHDT and CDR2 YNNKEL (reference sequence). The CDR3 spans 16 residues. V was clipped by 1 base and J by 2 bases; unmatched bases: 3. The CDR3 loop reads CASSQGLAGPYNEQFF. The CDR3 DNA reads as TGTGCCAGCAGCCAAGGGCTAGCGGGGCCCTACAATGAGCAGTTCTTC.

The V and J genes are TRBV5-1 and TRBJ1-2, with 7 bases lining up with TRBD1. CDR1 is SGHRS, CDR2 YFSETQ, per germline. The J segment lost 4 bases and the V segment lost 4 bases, leaving 13 bases of the junction unmatched. The CDR3 is 16 residues long. CDR3 protein: CASSAGHGTAFYGYTF. The CDR3 DNA follows: TGCGCCAGCAGCGCGGGACACGGGACAGCCTTCTATGGCTACACCTTC.

V and J are TRBV6-5 and TRBJ1-3, with a possible D match to TRBD1 (5 bases). Germline V lookup: CDR1 MNHEY, CDR2 SVGAGI. The germline V and J ends were trimmed by 5 bases and 8 bases, with 16 bases remaining between them. This CDR3 is 14 amino acids long. Here the CDR3 reads CASSPTGVEYTIYF. The CDR3 DNA is TGTGCCAGCAGTCCTACAGGAGTCGAGTACACCATATATTTT.

The V call is TRBV14, the J call TRBJ2-1, with D possibly matching TRBD1 (6 bases). CDR1 is SGHDN and CDR2 is FVKESK in the germline V gene. The V end was cut by 4 bases, the J end by 2 bases, with 12 bases between. This CDR3 contains 15 residues. The CDR3 here is CASSLLGHPYNEQFF. The DNA of the CDR3 is TGTGCCAGCAGCCTGTTGGGACACCCCTACAATGAGCAGTTCTTC.

The chain combines TRBV19 with TRBJ2-7; 7 bases are shared with TRBD2. The V segment lost 3 bases and the J segment 6 bases; nucleotides outside the gene matches: 8. Germline-derived CDR1 and CDR2 are LNHDA and SQIVND (reference sequence). CDR3 length: 14 amino acids. Here the CDR3 reads CASSISGGDGEQYF. The CDR3 nucleotides are TGTGCCAGTAGTATTTCGGGAGGAGACGGCGAGCAGTACTTC. The full variable domain, rest sourced from reference TRBV19 and TRBJ2-7, is DGGITQSPKYLFRKEGQNVTLSCEQNLNHDAMYWYRQDPGQGLRLIYYSQIVNDFQKGDIAEGYSVSREKKESFPLTVTSAQKNPTAFYLCASSISGGDGEQYFGPGTRLTVT.

The chain links TRBV6-1 to TRBJ2-5; weak D call: TRBD1 (5 bases). Germline loops: CDR1 MNHNS, CDR2 SASEGT. The CDR3 is 16 amino acids. V lost 2 bases, J lost 5 bases, and 18 bases lay in between. CDR3 residues: CASSELGRVPYETQYF. In nucleotides, the CDR3 is TGTGCCAGCAGTGAATTGGGCAGGGTTCCTTATGAGACCCAGTACTTC.

The chain's CDR3 is CASSISGRGLETQYF. CDR3 sequence (DNA): TGTGCCAGCAGTATCTCGGGCAGGGGGCTTGAGACCCAGTACTTC. This rearrangement joins TRBV6-5 to TRBJ2-5; 8 bases are shared with TRBD1. The germline V gene encodes CDR1 MNHEY and CDR2 SVGAGI. The CDR3 consists of 15 residues. The J segment lost 5 bases and the V segment lost 5 bases, leaving 10 bases of the junction unmatched.

The chain employs TRBV19 and TRBJ2-7, with 10 bases that match TRBD1. With V trimmed by 6 bases and J by 7 bases, 9 bases remained unmatched. Germline CDR1 reads LNHDA; CDR2 reads SQIVND (reference sequence). This CDR3 has 14 amino acids. CDR3 in DNA: TGTGCCAGTAGCCCCGGGACAGGGGCCGGGGAGCAGTACTTC. It is translated as CASSPGTGAGEQYF.

This sequence joins TRBV27 and TRBJ2-3, with D perhaps matching TRBD2 (7 bases). Trimming removed 5 bases at V and 4 bases at J, with 19 bases between. Germline V gene sequence: CDR1 MNHEY, CDR2 SMNVEV (reference sequence). The CDR3 is 16 residues long. CDR3 sequence reads: CASSGEPGGPPDTQYF. The CDR3 nucleotides read TGTGCCAGCAGTGGAGAGCCGGGGGGCCCCCCAGATACGCAGTATTTT.

The chain employs TRBV1 and TRBJ2-7; the D segment call TRBD2 is taken from the table without a DNA check. TRBV1 is marked as a pseudogene. The length of the CDR3 is 18 residues. The CDR3 protein is CTSSQDGMAGAPRYEQYF. The CDR3 bases are TGCACCAGCAGCCAAGATGGAATGGCGGGGGCCCCCCGCTACGAGCAGTACTTC.

The V gene is TRBV5-8, the J gene TRBJ2-5; TRBD1 matches at 8 bases. This CDR3 has 13 residues. The J segment lost 4 bases and the V segment lost 5 bases, leaving 4 bases of the junction unmatched. CDR1 SGHTS and CDR2 YDEGEE come from the germline V gene. Written as DNA, the CDR3 is TGTGCCAGCAGGGGCAGGGGGCGAGAGACCCAGTACTTC. It is translated as CASRGRGRETQYF.

This chain joins TRBV27 and TRBJ1-4; the match to TRBD1 covers 10 bases. Germline V gene lookup returns CDR1 MNHEY and CDR2 SMNVEV (reference sequence). The J segment lost 4 bases and the V segment lost 5 bases, leaving 7 bases of the junction unmatched. The CDR3 has 16 residues. CDR3 DNA: TGTGCCAGCAGTCCGACAGGGGGCCTTAATAATGAAAAACTGTTTTTT. It encodes CASSPTGGLNNEKLFF.

The rearrangement joins TRBV3-1 (or the pseudogene TRBV3-2) to TRBJ2-7, with 7 bases fitting TRBD1. J lost 1 base, V lost 5 bases, and 5 bases had no gene match. The CDR3 extends over 14 amino acids. Looked up from germline, CDR1 is LGHDT and CDR2 is YNNKEL (reference sequence). CDR3 nucleotides: TGTGCCAGCAGCTCCCGACAGGGATCCTACGAGCAGTACTTC. Translated: CASSSRQGSYEQYF.

The chain combines TRBV11-2 with TRBJ1-3; no clear D. The CDR3 has 14 residues. V was pared by 2 bases and J by 4 bases, with 9 bases between. The germline CDR1 and CDR2 sequences are SGHAT and FQNNGV. CDR3 coding DNA: TGTGCCAGCAGCTTACTTGCAGCGGGAAACACCATATATTTT. This encodes CASSLLAAGNTIYF. The full variable domain, its missing parts supplied by reference TRBV11-2 and TRBJ1-3, is EAGVAQSPRYKIIEKRQSVAFWCNPISGHATLYWYQQILGQGPKLLIQFQNNGVVDDSQLPKDRFSAERLKGVDSTLKIQPAKLEDSAVYLCASSLLAAGNTIYFGEGSWLTVV.

The chain links TRBV27 to TRBJ1-4; 7 bases are shared with TRBD1. V dropped 0 bases and J dropped 10; count of bases not matched to a gene: 8. CDR1 is MNHEY and CDR2 is SMNVEV in the germline V gene (reference sequence). This CDR3 spans 15 amino acids. The CDR3 DNA is TGTGCCAGCAGTTTATCGAAAGGGACAGTATCAAAACTGTTTTTT. This encodes CASSLSKGTVSKLFF.

This chain connects TRBV5-4 to TRBJ2-2; 9 positions agree with TRBD1. The germline gives CDR1 SGHNT, CDR2 YYREEE (reference sequence). The V gene end was trimmed by 2 bases and the J gene end by 6 bases; junction bases not matched to a gene: 8. The CDR3 extends over 16 amino acids. CDR3 bases: TGTGCCAGCAGCTTACAGGGGGCGTTTGGGTCCGGGGAGCTGTTTTTT. It encodes CASSLQGAFGSGELFF. The complete variable domain, with remaining parts taken from reference TRBV5-4 and TRBJ2-2, reads ETGVTQSPTHLIKTRGQQVTLRCSSQSGHNTVSWYQQALGQGPQFIFQYYREEENGRGNFPPRFSGLQFPNYSSELNVNALELDDSALYLCASSLQGAFGSGELFFGEGSRLTVL.

CDR3 in DNA: TGTGCCAGCAGCTTAGGGCAGGGGAACACCGGGGAGCTGTTTTTT. This gives the protein CASSLGQGNTGELFF. The V and J genes are TRBV11-1 and TRBJ2-2; the D gene is possibly TRBD1 (5 bases). Trimming left V 1 base short and J 1 base short, with 7 bases between. Germline values: CDR1 SGHAT, CDR2 FQDESV (reference sequence). There are 15 residues in the CDR3.

This rearrangement joins TRBV7-2 to TRBJ1-1, with 8 bases lining up with TRBD1. CDR1 and CDR2 from the germline V gene are SGHTA and FQGNSA. The CDR3 is made up of 14 amino acids. The V segment lost 4 bases and the J segment 1 base; nucleotides outside the gene matches: 2. For the CDR3, the DNA is TGTGCCAGCAGCTCAGGGACAGGGAACACTGAAGCTTTCTTT. Translated, it gives CASSSGTGNTEAFF.

Notes on this clone: Other DNA sequences in the sample encode the same CDR3. The chain has TRBV18 and TRBJ2-7; perhaps TRBD1 as D (6 bases). V lost 2 bases, J lost 3 bases, and 8 bases lay in between. Germline values: CDR1 KGHSH, CDR2 LQKENI. The CDR3 has 13 amino acids. Here the CDR3 reads CASSPGTNYEQYF. The CDR3 bases are TGTGCCAGCTCACCAGGGACAAACTACGAGCAGTACTTC.

This sequence joins TRBV4-2 and TRBJ1-2; a weak D match, TRBD1 (6 bases). Looked up from germline, CDR1 is LGHNA and CDR2 is YNFKEQ. V was shortened by 0 bases and J by 8 bases, with 16 bases between the two germline ends. This CDR3 has 15 amino acids. In DNA form, the CDR3 reads TGTGCCAGCAGCCAAGATCGTCAGGGGCTTTGGGGCTACACCTTC. It codes for CASSQDRQGLWGYTF.

This clone was observed a handful of times. The CDR3 DNA reads TGTGCCAGTAGTACTCCGGGACAGGGGAAAGGCTACACCTTC. Translated: CASSTPGQGKGYTF. The V gene is TRBV19, the J gene TRBJ1-2; 10 bases are shared with TRBD1. Germline loops: CDR1 LNHDA, CDR2 SQIVND (reference sequence). The CDR3 loop spans 14 amino acids. The trim removed 4 bases at V and 8 bases at J, leaving 7 bases unmatched.

The gene calls are TRBV21-1 and TRBJ1-1; the D call TRBD1 from the table was never checked on the DNA. TRBV21-1 is recorded as a pseudogene. This CDR3 comprises 15 residues. The CDR3 coding sequence is TGTGCCAGCAGCGCTGCGGACAGCGGAAACACTGAAGCTTTCTTT. As protein: CASSAADSGNTEAFF.

There are a few counts of this clone. The J gene is TRBJ2-3, the V gene TRBV19; TRBD1 matches at 9 bases. The germline CDR1 and CDR2 sequences are LNHDA and SQIVND (reference sequence). Trimming at V came to 3 bases and at J to 6 bases, leaving 10 bases not matched to a gene. This CDR3 region has 16 residues. CDR3 DNA sequence: TGTGCCAGTAGTATTTTTGGGACAGGGAATACGGATACGCAGTATTTT. Translated: CASSIFGTGNTDTQYF.